Listed here are 24 T cell receptor beta chains from one sample, sequenced in a study of blood T cells in healthy people across ages. A J-beta primer mix and a sample-barcoded 5' primer were used in a second PCR of roughly 6 to 11 cycles. Using its own MiXCR run on the 5' RACE reads, TCRdb lists one record per CDR3 protein. The data contain around 620,000 distinct CDR3 sequences, 25% to 30% of them singletons. Sequencing input: blood. The receptors derive from a woman in her sixties or seventies in good health.

This clonotype was seen only a few times. V usage is TRBV18 and J usage is TRBJ1-3, with D possibly matching TRBD1 (6 bases). This CDR3 has 17 amino acids. V lost 3 bases and J lost 3, with 18 bases in between. The V gene's germline CDR1 is KGHSH and CDR2 LQKENI. CDR3 amino acids: CASSPSSGAGLGNTIYF. The CDR3 coding sequence is TGTGCCAGCTCACCTTCTTCGGGGGCAGGTCTTGGAAACACCATATATTTT.

This CDR3 reads CASSRVVQTPTEQYF. The DNA for the CDR3 is TGTGCCAGCAGCCGCGTCGTTCAGACCCCTACCGAGCAGTACTTC. This chain links TRBV6-6 with TRBJ2-7; D is uncertain. The CDR3 length is 15 residues. The germline gives CDR1 MNHNY, CDR2 SVGAGI (reference sequence). The V and J ends lost 6 bases and 6 bases respectively, with 21 bases between them.

V usage is TRBV12-5 and J usage is TRBJ2-5; tentatively, D is TRBD2 (5 bases). With the DNA end fitting TRBJ2-1 better, the J assignment may be wrong. The length of the CDR3 is 14 residues. Germline V gives CDR1 LGHNT, CDR2 FRNRAP. The CDR3 sequence is CASGLVLGIGEQFF. The CDR3 bases are TGTGCTAGTGGTTTGGTACTCGGGATTGGTGAGCAGTTCTTC.

The sample holds a few counts of this clonotype. CDR3 in DNA: TGTGCCAGCAGCCAAACAGGCGGTGGTACCGGGGAGCTGTTTTTT. Translating it yields CASSQTGGGTGELFF. V is TRBV3-1 and J is TRBJ2-2, with D maybe TRBD1 (5 bases). The CDR3 extends over 15 amino acids. The V and J ends lost 2 bases and 5 bases respectively, with 12 bases between them. Germline CDR1 reads LGHDT; CDR2 reads YNNKEL (reference sequence).

Ten or more counts support this clonotype. The gene calls are TRBV5-1 and TRBJ2-5; no firm D call. This CDR3 contains 13 residues. Germline assignment: CDR1 SGHRS and CDR2 YFSETQ. Trimming shortened V by 3 bases and J by 5 bases, and 11 bases separated the two germline ends. The CDR3 reads CASSSQPGETQYF. The CDR3 DNA sequence: TGCGCCAGCAGCTCTCAGCCTGGGGAGACCCAGTACTTC. Full variable domain (rest looked up from reference TRBV5-1 and TRBJ2-5): KAGVTQTPRYLIKTRGQQVTLSCSPISGHRSVSWYQQTPGQGLQFLFEYFSETQRNKGNFPGRFSGRQFSNSRSEMNVSTLELGDSALYLCASSSQPGETQYFGPGTRLLVL.

The chain links TRBV20-1 to TRBJ2-5; the D gene is possibly TRBD1 (6 bases). Germline V gene sequence: CDR1 DFQATT, CDR2 SNEGSKA (reference sequence). Trimming cost V 0 bases and J 4 bases, with 12 bases left between them. This CDR3 comprises 14 residues. CDR3 sequence (DNA): TGCAGTGCTAGAGATACCCGAGGGGGAGAGACCCAGTACTTC. Encoded protein: CSARDTRGGETQYF.

This clonotype has more than one count but fewer than ten. One junction end does not reproduce the germline sequence, and a read error may be involved. The chain combines TRBV2 with TRBJ1-4; 7 bases line up with TRBD1. In germline, CDR1 is SNHLY, CDR2 FYNNEI. The CDR3 runs 14 residues. CDR3 residues: CASSVEGANEKLFF. The CDR3 region has the DNA TGTGCCAGCAGTGTCGAGGGGGCTAATGAAAAGCTGTTTTTT.

This clonotype was detected a few times. This chain connects TRBV29-1 to TRBJ1-2; 8 nucleotides match TRBD1. The germline CDR1 and CDR2 sequences are SQVTM and ANQGSEA. This CDR3 is 13 amino acids long. With V trimmed by 0 bases and J by 5 bases, 2 bases remained unmatched. The CDR3 protein is CSVEDRTGYGYTF. The CDR3 region has the DNA TGCAGCGTTGAAGATCGGACAGGGTATGGCTACACCTTC.

The CDR3 is CASSLAVTRETQYF. For the CDR3, the DNA is TGCGCCAGCAGCTTGGCTGTGACTAGAGAGACCCAGTACTTC. V and J are TRBV5-1 and TRBJ2-5; possibly TRBD2 for D (6 bases). Germline CDR1 is SGHRS and CDR2 is YFSETQ. This CDR3 has 14 amino acids. Trimming removed 0 bases from V and 4 bases from J, with 10 bases in between.

This clonotype was detected only a few times. The rearrangement joins TRBV6-2 or TRBV6-3 to TRBJ1-4; D gene unclear. The germline V gene encodes CDR1 MNHEY and CDR2 SVGEGT. The CDR3 has 14 residues. V was clipped by 7 bases and J by 10 bases, with 19 bases between them. The CDR3 nucleotides are TGTGCCAGCAAGATCGGGGTGCCCCCTGCAAAACTGTTTTTT. Protein product: CASKIGVPPAKLFF.

The V and J genes are TRBV12-3 or TRBV12-4 and TRBJ1-2; 8 bases are shared with TRBD1. The length of the CDR3 is 15 residues. V gave up 5 bases and J gave up 4 bases; unmatched junction bases: 9. In nucleotides, the CDR3 is TGTGCCAGCAGTCCCTCAGGGGGCGGAGGCTATGGCTACACCTTC. Translating gives CASSPSGGGGYGYTF.

This chain links TRBV3-1 with TRBJ1-1; 8 nucleotides align to TRBD1. The CDR3 extends over 15 amino acids. Germline loops: CDR1 LGHDT, CDR2 YNNKEL (reference sequence). Germline trimming cut 5 bases from V and 5 bases from J; bases unmatched to any gene: 10. The CDR3 here is CASSASRQGRTEAFF. Written as DNA, the CDR3 is TGTGCCAGCAGCGCCTCGAGACAGGGGCGGACTGAAGCTTTCTTT.

This clonotype was observed at least ten times. The J gene is TRBJ2-5, the V gene TRBV29-1; D possibly corresponds to TRBD1 (5 bases). CDR1 is SQVTM, CDR2 ANQGSEA, per germline. This CDR3 spans 13 amino acids. V was pared by 4 bases and J by 2 bases, with 11 bases between. CDR3 sequence (DNA): TGCAGCGTTGGCGAAGGGGTACAAGAGACCCAGTACTTC. Protein product: CSVGEGVQETQYF.

This clonotype turned up a few times. Since the CDR3 does not end with the conserved phenylalanine or tryptophan, this likely comes from a read error. The rearrangement links TRBV5-1 to TRBJ2-5; tentative D call: TRBD1 (5 bases). This CDR3 spans 13 amino acids. Deletions cut 4 bases from V and 3 bases from J, with 10 bases between. Germline CDR1 reads SGHRS; CDR2 reads YFSETQ. DNA of the CDR3: TGCGCCAGCAGCGTGACAGTTGAAGAGACCCAGTACCTC. Protein product: CASSVTVEETQYL.

The chain uses TRBV4-2 and TRBJ1-3, with D perhaps TRBD1 (5 bases). Germline values: CDR1 LGHNA, CDR2 YNFKEQ. The ends were cut back, 0 bases at V and 2 bases at J, with 11 bases in the middle. The CDR3 runs 16 residues. The CDR3 region has the DNA TGTGCCAGCAGCCAAGAGTACGCGGGGGCTGGAAACACCATATATTTT. Translation gives CASSQEYAGAGNTIYF.

This sequence joins TRBV6-2 or TRBV6-3 and TRBJ1-6, with D unresolved. The CDR3 is 13 residues long. V lost 9 bases, J lost 7 bases, and 13 bases lay in between. The germline CDR1 and CDR2 sequences are MNHEY and SVGEGT. The CDR3 region is CASHNGRNSPLHF. DNA of the CDR3: TGTGCCAGTCACAACGGACGGAATTCACCCCTCCACTTT.

The V gene is TRBV19, the J gene TRBJ1-1; D gene unclear. The CDR3 loop spans 13 amino acids. Germline CDR1 LNHDA, CDR2 SQIVND (reference sequence). V lost 7 bases and J lost 0, with 9 bases in between. CDR3 DNA sequence: TGTGCCAGTAACCCTCGGGTGAACACTGAAGCTTTCTTT. Protein product: CASNPRVNTEAFF.

The V gene is TRBV20-1, the J gene TRBJ2-7; 7 bases agree with TRBD2. This CDR3 region has 14 residues. J lost 4 bases, V lost 7 bases, and 13 bases had no gene match. Germline-derived CDR1 and CDR2 are DFQATT and SNEGSKA (reference sequence). The CDR3 region is CSVREGTGQYEQYF. CDR3 nucleotide sequence: TGCAGTGTTAGGGAGGGAACCGGGCAATACGAGCAGTACTTC.

This clonotype was observed a few times. The V gene is TRBV5-1, the J gene TRBJ2-1; D is possibly TRBD1 (6 bases). Germline V gives CDR1 SGHRS, CDR2 YFSETQ. Trimming stripped 4 bases from V and 7 bases from J, with 12 bases between. The CDR3 loop spans 13 amino acids. DNA of the CDR3: TGCGCCAGCAGCGAAAATACAGGGAATGAGCAGTTCTTC. This gives the protein CASSENTGNEQFF.

The rearrangement joins TRBV11-2 to TRBJ2-3; D is undetermined. The CDR3 is 13 residues long. V lost 4 bases and J 6 bases, leaving 11 bases between the germline ends. CDR1 SGHAT and CDR2 FQNNGV come from the germline V gene. The CDR3 DNA is TGTGCCAGCAGCTCCGGAGAGGCGGATACGCAGTATTTT. It encodes CASSSGEADTQYF.

A few counts support this clonotype. The chain carries TRBV5-1 and TRBJ2-7, with 7 bases fitting TRBD1. With V trimmed by 1 base and J by 5 bases, 6 bases remained unmatched. Per germline, CDR1 SGHRS and CDR2 YFSETQ. There are 14 residues in the CDR3. The CDR3 bases are TGCGCCAGCAGCTTGAGGACAGGTTTTCACGAGCAGTACTTC. This codes for CASSLRTGFHEQYF.

This chain joins TRBV20-1 and TRBJ1-5; D is perhaps TRBD1 (5 bases). In germline, CDR1 is DFQATT, CDR2 SNEGSKA (reference sequence). V lost 1 base, J lost 6 bases, and 10 bases lay in between. The CDR3 contains 13 residues. Here the CDR3 DNA reads TGCAGTGCTAGAGGCAGTGGGGGTCAGCCCCAGCATTTT. Its protein is CSARGSGGQPQHF.

This clonotype has more than one count but fewer than ten. The V call is TRBV21-1, the J call TRBJ2-4; whether TRBD1, the table's D call, matches the DNA was not checked. TRBV21-1 is recorded as a pseudogene. There are 15 residues in the CDR3. This chain's CDR3 is CASSKNGDRKNIQYF. Here the CDR3 DNA reads TGTGCCAGCAGCAAAAATGGGGACAGAAAAAACATTCAGTACTTC.

CDR3 sequence: CASGTRQETQYF. In DNA, the CDR3 is TGTGCCAGCGGGACTAGACAAGAGACCCAGTACTTC. The V call is TRBV12-3 or TRBV12-4, the J call TRBJ2-5; 8 bases agree with TRBD2. The CDR3 covers 12 residues. Trimming at V came to 8 bases and at J to 2 bases, leaving 1 base not matched to a gene.